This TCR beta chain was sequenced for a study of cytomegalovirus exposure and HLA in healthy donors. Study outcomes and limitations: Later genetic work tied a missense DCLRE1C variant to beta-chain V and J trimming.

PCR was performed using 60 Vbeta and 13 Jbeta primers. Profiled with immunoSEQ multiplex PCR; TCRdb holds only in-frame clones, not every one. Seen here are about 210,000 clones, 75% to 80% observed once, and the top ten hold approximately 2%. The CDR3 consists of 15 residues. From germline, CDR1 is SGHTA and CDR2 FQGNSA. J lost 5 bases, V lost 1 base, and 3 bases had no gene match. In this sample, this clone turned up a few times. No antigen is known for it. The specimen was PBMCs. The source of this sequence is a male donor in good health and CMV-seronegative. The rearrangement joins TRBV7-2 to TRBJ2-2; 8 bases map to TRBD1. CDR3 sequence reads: CASSLGDRKTGELFF. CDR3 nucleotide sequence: TGTGCCAGCAGCTTAGGGGACAGGAAAACCGGGGAGCTGTTTTTT.